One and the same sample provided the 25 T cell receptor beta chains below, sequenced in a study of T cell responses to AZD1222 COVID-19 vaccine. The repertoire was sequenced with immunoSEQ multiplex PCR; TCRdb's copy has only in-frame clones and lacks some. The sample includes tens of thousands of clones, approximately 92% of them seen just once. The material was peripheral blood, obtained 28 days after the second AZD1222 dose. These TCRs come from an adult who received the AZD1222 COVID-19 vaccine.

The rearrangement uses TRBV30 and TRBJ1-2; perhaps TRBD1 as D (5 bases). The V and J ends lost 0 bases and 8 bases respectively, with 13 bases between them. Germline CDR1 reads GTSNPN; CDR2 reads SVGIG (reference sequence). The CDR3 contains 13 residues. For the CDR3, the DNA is TGTGCCTGGAGTGTACCCGGTAGGGGAGGCTACACCTTC. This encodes CAWSVPGRGGYTF.

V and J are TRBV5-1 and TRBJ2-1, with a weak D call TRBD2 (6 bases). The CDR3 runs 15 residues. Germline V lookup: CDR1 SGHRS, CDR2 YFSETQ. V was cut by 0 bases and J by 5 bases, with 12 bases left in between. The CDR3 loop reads CASSLVVAENNEQFF. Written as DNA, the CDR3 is TGCGCCAGCAGCTTGGTGGTAGCGGAAAACAATGAGCAGTTCTTC.

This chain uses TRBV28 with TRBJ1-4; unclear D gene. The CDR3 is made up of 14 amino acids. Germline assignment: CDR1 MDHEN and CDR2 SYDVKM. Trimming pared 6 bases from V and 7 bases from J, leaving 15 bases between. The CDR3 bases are TGTGCCAGCAGCTTTACCGGGGTCTCTGAAAAACTGTTTTTT. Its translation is CASSFTGVSEKLFF. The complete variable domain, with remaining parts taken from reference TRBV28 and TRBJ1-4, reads DVKVTQSSRYLVKRTGEKVFLECVQDMDHENMFWYRQDPGLGLRLIYFSYDVKMKEKGDIPEGYSVSREKKERFSLILESASTNQTSMYLCASSFTGVSEKLFFGSGTQLSVL.

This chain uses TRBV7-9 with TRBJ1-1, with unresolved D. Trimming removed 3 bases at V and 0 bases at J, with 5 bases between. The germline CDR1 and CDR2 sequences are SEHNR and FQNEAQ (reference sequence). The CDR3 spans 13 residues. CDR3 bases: TGTGCCAGCAGCTTCGGGTTGAACACTGAAGCTTTCTTT. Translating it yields CASSFGLNTEAFF.

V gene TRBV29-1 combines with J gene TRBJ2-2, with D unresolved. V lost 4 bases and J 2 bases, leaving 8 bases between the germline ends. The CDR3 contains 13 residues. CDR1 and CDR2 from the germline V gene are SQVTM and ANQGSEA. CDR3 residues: CSVGSHNTGELFF. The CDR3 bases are TGCAGCGTTGGGTCCCACAACACCGGGGAGCTGTTTTTT.

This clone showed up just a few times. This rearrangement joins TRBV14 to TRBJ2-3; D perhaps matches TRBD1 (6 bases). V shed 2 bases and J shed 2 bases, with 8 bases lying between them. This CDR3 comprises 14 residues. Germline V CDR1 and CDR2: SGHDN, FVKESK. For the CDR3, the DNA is TGTGCCAGCAGCCAAAGGACAGTCACAGATACGCAGTATTTT. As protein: CASSQRTVTDTQYF.

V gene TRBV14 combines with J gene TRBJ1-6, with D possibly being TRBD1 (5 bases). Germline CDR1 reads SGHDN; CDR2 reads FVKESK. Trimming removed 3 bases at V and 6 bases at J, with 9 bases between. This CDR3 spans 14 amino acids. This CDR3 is CASSHPGTNSPLHF. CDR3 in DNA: TGTGCCAGCAGCCACCCAGGGACTAATTCACCCCTCCACTTT.

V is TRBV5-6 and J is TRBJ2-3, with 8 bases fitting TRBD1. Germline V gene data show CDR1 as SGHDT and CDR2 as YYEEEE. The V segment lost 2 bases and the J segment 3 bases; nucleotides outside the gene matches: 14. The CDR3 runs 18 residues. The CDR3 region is CASSFPTFQGAKTDTQYF. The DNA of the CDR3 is TGTGCCAGCAGCTTCCCTACTTTCCAGGGGGCGAAAACAGATACGCAGTATTTT.

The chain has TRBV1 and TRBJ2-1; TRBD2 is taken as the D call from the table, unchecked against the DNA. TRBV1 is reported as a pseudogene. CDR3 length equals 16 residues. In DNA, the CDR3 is TGCACCAGCAGCCACTCGCCCCCGGGAGGGCGAAATGAGCAGTTCTTC. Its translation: CTSSHSPPGGRNEQFF.

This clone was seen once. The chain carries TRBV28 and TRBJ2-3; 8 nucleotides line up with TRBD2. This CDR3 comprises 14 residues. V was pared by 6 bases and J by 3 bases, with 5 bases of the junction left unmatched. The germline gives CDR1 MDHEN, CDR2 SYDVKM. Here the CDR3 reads CASSGGGGTDTQYF. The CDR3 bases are TGTGCCAGCAGCGGTGGCGGGGGGACAGATACGCAGTATTTT.

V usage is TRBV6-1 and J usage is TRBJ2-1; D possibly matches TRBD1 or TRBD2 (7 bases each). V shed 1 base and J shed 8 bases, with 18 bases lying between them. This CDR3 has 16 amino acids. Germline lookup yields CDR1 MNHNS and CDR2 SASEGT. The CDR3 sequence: CASSEGVGGGGYEQFF. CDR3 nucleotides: TGTGCCAGCAGTGAAGGAGTGGGAGGGGGCGGCTATGAGCAGTTCTTC.

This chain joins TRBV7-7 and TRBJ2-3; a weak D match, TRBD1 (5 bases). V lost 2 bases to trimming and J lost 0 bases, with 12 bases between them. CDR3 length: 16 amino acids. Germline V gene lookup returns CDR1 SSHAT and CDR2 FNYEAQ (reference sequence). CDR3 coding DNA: TGTGCCAGCAGCTTAAGGCCAGGGTCAAGCACAGATACGCAGTATTTT. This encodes CASSLRPGSSTDTQYF.

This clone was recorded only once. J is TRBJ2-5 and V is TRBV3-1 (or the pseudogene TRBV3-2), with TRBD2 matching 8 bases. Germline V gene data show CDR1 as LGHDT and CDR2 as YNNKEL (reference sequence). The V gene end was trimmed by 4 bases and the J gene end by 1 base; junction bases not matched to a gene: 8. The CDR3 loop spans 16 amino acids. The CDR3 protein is CASSPGTRKAQETQYF. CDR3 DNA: TGTGCCAGCAGCCCCGGGACTAGAAAGGCCCAAGAGACCCAGTACTTC.

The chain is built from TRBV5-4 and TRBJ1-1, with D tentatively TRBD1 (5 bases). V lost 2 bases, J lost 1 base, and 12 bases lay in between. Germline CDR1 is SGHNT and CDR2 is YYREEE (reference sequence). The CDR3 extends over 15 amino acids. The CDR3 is CASSFASGANTEAFF. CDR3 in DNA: TGTGCCAGCAGCTTTGCCTCCGGGGCGAACACTGAAGCTTTCTTT.

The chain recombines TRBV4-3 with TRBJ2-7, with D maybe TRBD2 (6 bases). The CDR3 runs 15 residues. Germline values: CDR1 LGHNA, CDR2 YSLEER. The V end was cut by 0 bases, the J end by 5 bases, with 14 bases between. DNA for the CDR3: TGCGCCAGCAGCCAAGAGGACGCAGGAGGGGACGAGCAGTACTTC. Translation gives CASSQEDAGGDEQYF.

The chain's CDR3 is CSVEGPAGIGIQYF. CDR3 nucleotide sequence: TGCAGCGTTGAAGGGCCGGCAGGGATCGGCATTCAGTACTTC. This chain joins TRBV29-1 and TRBJ2-4; the D gene is possibly TRBD1 (5 bases). This CDR3 has 14 amino acids. Germline CDR1 reads SQVTM; CDR2 reads ANQGSEA. The ends were cut back, 1 base at V and 9 bases at J, with 16 bases in the middle.

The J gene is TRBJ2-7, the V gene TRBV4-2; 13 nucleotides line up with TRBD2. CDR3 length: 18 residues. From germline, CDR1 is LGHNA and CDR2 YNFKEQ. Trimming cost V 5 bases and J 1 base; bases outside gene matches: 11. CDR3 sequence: CASSAAKGTSGASYEQYF. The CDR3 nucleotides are TGTGCCAGCAGCGCAGCCAAGGGGACTAGCGGGGCGTCCTACGAGCAGTACTTC.

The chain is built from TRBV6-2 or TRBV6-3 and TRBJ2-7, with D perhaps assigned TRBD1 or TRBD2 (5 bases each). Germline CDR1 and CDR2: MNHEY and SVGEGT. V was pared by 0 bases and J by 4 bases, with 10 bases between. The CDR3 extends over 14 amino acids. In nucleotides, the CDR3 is TGTGCCAGCAGTTACTCAACCTGGGGGTACGAGCAGTACTTC. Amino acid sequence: CASSYSTWGYEQYF.

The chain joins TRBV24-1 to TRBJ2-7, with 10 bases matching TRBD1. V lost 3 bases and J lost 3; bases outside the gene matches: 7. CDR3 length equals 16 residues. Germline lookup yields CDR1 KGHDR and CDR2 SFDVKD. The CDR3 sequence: CATSDTTGGLGYEQYF. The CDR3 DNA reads TGTGCCACCAGTGATACGACAGGGGGCTTAGGCTACGAGCAGTACTTC.

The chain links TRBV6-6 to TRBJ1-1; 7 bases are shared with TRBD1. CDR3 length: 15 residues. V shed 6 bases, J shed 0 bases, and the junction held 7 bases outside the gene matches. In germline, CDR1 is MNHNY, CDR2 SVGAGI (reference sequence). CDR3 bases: TGTGCCAGCAGCCACGGGACAGCGATGAACACTGAAGCTTTCTTT. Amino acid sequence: CASSHGTAMNTEAFF.

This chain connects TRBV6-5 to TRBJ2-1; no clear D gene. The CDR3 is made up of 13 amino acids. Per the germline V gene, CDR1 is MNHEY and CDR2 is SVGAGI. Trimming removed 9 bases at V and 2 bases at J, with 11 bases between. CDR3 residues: CASQAFPYNEQFF. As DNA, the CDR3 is TGTGCCAGTCAAGCCTTTCCCTACAATGAGCAGTTCTTC.

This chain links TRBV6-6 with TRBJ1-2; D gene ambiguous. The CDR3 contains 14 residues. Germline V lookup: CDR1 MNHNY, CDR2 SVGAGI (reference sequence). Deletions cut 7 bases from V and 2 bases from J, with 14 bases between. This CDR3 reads CASTQGPRNYGYTF. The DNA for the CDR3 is TGTGCCAGCACCCAAGGGCCCAGGAACTATGGCTACACCTTC.

The CDR3 loop is CASSIVQGANEQFF. For the CDR3, the DNA is TGTGCCAGTAGTATAGTTCAGGGGGCAAATGAGCAGTTCTTC. The chain employs TRBV19 and TRBJ2-1, with 8 bases lining up with TRBD1. This CDR3 contains 14 residues. V shed 1 base, J shed 7 bases, and the junction held 3 bases outside the gene matches. Germline assignment: CDR1 LNHDA and CDR2 SQIVND (reference sequence).

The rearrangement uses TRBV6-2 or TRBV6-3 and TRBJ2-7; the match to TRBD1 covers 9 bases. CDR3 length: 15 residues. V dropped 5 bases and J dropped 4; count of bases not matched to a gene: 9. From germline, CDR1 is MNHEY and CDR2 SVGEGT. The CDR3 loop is CASSDPGQGDYEQYF. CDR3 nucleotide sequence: TGTGCCAGCAGTGACCCGGGACAGGGAGATTACGAGCAGTACTTC.

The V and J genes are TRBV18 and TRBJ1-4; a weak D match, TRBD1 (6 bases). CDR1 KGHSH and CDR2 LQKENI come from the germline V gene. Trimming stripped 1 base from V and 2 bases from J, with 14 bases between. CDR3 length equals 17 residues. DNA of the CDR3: TGTGCCAGCTCACCACTACAGGGACCTTCGACTAATGAAAAACTGTTTTTT. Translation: CASSPLQGPSTNEKLFF.